This T cell receptor beta chain appears in the sequencing data of a study of blood T cell repertoires in COVID-19. Assay: immunoSEQ multiplex PCR; the TCRdb copy retains only in-frame clones and omits some. The table includes 310,000 or so clones, around 90% detected once. The length of the CDR3 is 18 residues. CDR1 and CDR2 from the germline V gene are SGHNT and YYREEE (reference sequence). V was pared by 2 bases and J by 0 bases, with 18 bases between. The rearrangement joins TRBV5-4 to TRBJ1-5; possible D gene TRBD1, 5 bases. The specimen sequenced was PBMCs or T cells enriched from blood (not recorded which). This TCR derives from a woman in her 40s who had recovered from COVID-19. The CDR3 reads CASSFRGRGQDSNQPQHF. The CDR3 DNA reads TGTGCCAGCAGCTTCCGGGGGAGGGGTCAAGATAGCAATCAGCCCCAGCATTTT.